This T cell receptor beta chain was found in a study of T cell responses to AZD1222 COVID-19 vaccine. Regarding this clone: Its antigen is unknown.

Whole-study findings and limits: Donors were mostly white British, more females; clonal diversity possibly underestimated.

Data came from immunoSEQ multiplex PCR; TCRdb stores just in-frame clones and leaves some out. The data show 110,000 to 150,000 clones, approximately 90% seen once. The germline V gene encodes CDR1 SGHTA and CDR2 FQGNSA. The V end was cut by 1 base, the J end by 5 bases, with 14 bases between. CDR3 length: 16 residues. J is TRBJ2-2 and V is TRBV7-2; D is perhaps TRBD1 or TRBD2 (5 bases each). The sequences come from peripheral blood, collected on day 0 of AZD1222 vaccination. This receptor was taken from an adult in good health. The CDR3 bases are TGTGCCAGCAGCTTAGGGGGCCGGGGTCGGACCGGGGAGCTGTTTTTT. Its translation: CASSLGGRGRTGELFF.